This TCR beta chain was recovered during a study of technical replicates of blood from a handful of donors. Sequenced by immunoSEQ multiplex PCR; TCRdb stores in-frame clones only, minus some. The data hold 80,000 to 90,000 clones, with around 94% observed a single time. Germline CDR1 SGHNT, CDR2 YENEEA. V shed 5 bases and J shed 2 bases, with 10 bases lying between them. This CDR3 is built from 14 residues. The sequence came from a human donor in good health. V gene TRBV11-3 combines with J gene TRBJ2-1; weak D call: TRBD2 (5 bases). The sequenced sample was T cells isolated from PBMCs. The CDR3 nucleotides read TGTGCCAGCAGCGCGATGACTACCTACAATGAGCAGTTCTTC. It is translated as CASSAMTTYNEQFF.